This TCR beta chain originates from a study of shared clonotypes between healthy human individuals. Across the whole study: Three plates each covered CD4 naive and memory; CD8 naive two, CD8 memory one.

In regard to this clone: Its matching antigen is unknown.

General study points: Tissue TCR repertoires likely differ from these blood-only repertoires. Shared clonotypes across all four donors exceeded non-shared ones in generation probability.

Sequencing was performed with immunoSEQ multiplex PCR; in TCRdb, only in-frame clones are kept and a portion is missing. This table has about 2 million clones, around 95% appearing once. Germline lookup yields CDR1 SGDLS and CDR2 YYNGEE. The ends lost 6 bases at V and 3 bases at J; junction bases unmatched: 7. The CDR3 sequence is 15 residues long. A CD45RA-negative memory subset and a CD45RA+ naive subset were separated from the CD4+ cells. The V call is TRBV9, the J call TRBJ2-2, with 8 bases aligning to TRBD2. This receptor was identified in a man between 18 and 35 years old in good health. What was sequenced was naive CD4+ T cells sorted from blood. Subset described: CD45RA+ positively selected. The CDR3 DNA reads as TGTGCCAGCAACCCCGGGACTAGTCACACCGGGGAGCTGTTTTTT. Translating gives CASNPGTSHTGELFF.